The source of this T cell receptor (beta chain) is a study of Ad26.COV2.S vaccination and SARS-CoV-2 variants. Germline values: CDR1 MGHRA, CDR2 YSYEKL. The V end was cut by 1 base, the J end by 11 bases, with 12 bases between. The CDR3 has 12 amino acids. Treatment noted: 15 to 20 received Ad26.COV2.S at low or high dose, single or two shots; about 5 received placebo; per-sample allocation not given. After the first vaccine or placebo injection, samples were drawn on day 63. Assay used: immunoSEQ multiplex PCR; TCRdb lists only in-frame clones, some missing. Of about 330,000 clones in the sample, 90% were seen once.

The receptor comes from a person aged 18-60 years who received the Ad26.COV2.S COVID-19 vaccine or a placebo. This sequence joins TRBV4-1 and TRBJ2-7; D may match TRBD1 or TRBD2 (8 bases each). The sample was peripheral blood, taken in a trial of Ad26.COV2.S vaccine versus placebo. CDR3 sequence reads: CASSQVAGQEYF. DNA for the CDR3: TGCGCCAGCAGCCAAGTAGCGGGACAGGAGTACTTC.